The 5 T cell receptor beta chains below all came from one sample that was sequenced in a study of T cell responses to AZD1222 COVID-19 vaccine. Clones were sequenced by immunoSEQ multiplex PCR, and TCRdb holds only the in-frame ones, with some missing. The sample includes 85,000 to 130,000 clones, around 90% of them seen just once. The material was peripheral blood, obtained on day 0 of AZD1222 vaccination. The receptors stem from an adult in good health.

This clone was recorded only once. The chain joins TRBV7-2 to TRBJ2-2; D is unresolved. Trimming left V 2 bases short and J 7 bases short, with 11 bases between. This CDR3 has 14 residues. Germline CDR1 is SGHTA and CDR2 is FQGNSA. CDR3 bases: TGTGCCAGCAGCTTATTATCTCGCAGCGGGGAGCTGTTTTTT. Translating gives CASSLLSRSGELFF.

J is TRBJ1-3 and V is TRBV28, with TRBD1 matching 7 bases. V shed 10 bases, J shed 2 bases, and the junction held 2 bases outside the gene matches. The germline gives CDR1 MDHEN, CDR2 SYDVKM. The CDR3 is 12 amino acids. CDR3 sequence: CATDRAGNTIYF. The CDR3 DNA reads as TGTGCCACCGACAGGGCTGGAAACACCATATATTTT. Complete variable domain (other parts from reference TRBV28 and TRBJ1-3): DVKVTQSSRYLVKRTGEKVFLECVQDMDHENMFWYRQDPGLGLRLIYFSYDVKMKEKGDIPEGYSVSREKKERFSLILESASTNQTSMYLCATDRAGNTIYFGEGSWLTVV.

The CDR3: CASSQEARDPYEQYF. CDR3 nucleotides: TGCGCCAGCAGCCAAGAGGCTAGGGACCCATACGAGCAGTACTTC. This chain joins TRBV4-3 and TRBJ2-7; TRBD1 or TRBD2 may be the D gene (5 bases each). CDR3 size: 15 residues. CDR1 LGHNA and CDR2 YSLEER come from the germline V gene. The V and J ends lost 0 bases and 4 bases respectively, with 13 bases between them.

V gene TRBV5-1 combines with J gene TRBJ2-2; maybe TRBD2 (5 bases). Trimming left V 6 bases short and J 1 base short, with 13 bases between. Germline-derived CDR1 and CDR2 are SGHRS and YFSETQ. This CDR3 is 15 amino acids long. The CDR3: CASTPPAGNTGELFF. The CDR3 DNA reads as TGCGCCAGCACCCCCCCCGCGGGGAACACCGGGGAGCTGTTTTTT.

This chain connects TRBV27 to TRBJ1-5; no clear D. Germline-derived CDR1 and CDR2 are MNHEY and SMNVEV (reference sequence). The length of the CDR3 is 15 residues. V lost 6 bases to trimming and J lost 0 bases, with 12 bases between them. CDR3: CASRSTDNSNQPQHF. In DNA form, the CDR3 reads TGTGCCAGCAGGTCAACAGATAATAGCAATCAGCCCCAGCATTTT.